This TCR beta chain came from a study of T cells after yellow fever vaccination. Study overall: When fractions had low cell numbers, they were prepared with SMART-Seq v4 Ultra Low Input. The study's findings and limits: Weaker, the secondary response had a peak occurring faster, on day 5 versus 15. Most clones from primary vaccination were detected again post-booster (just under 97% CD4, around 90% CD8).

This clonotype was seen only a few times. Its matching antigen is unknown. V lost 1 base, J lost 12 bases, and 16 bases lay in between. Germline assignment: CDR1 MGHRA and CDR2 YSYEKL. The CDR3 loop spans 14 amino acids. Template switching with 5'RACE generated the TCR cDNA and added a universal primer site and UMIs. MiXCR, run by TCRdb on the 5' RACE reads, gives a single entry per CDR3 protein. The sample gives around 310,000 distinct CDR3 sequences, 3.5% to 4.5% of which show up once; roughly 21% is in the top ten. The V call is TRBV4-1, the J call TRBJ2-1; unclear D gene. The TCR originated in a man aged 18 to 35 who received the YFV17D yellow fever vaccine. Here the sequenced sample was PBMCs, taken 15 days after the yellow fever booster vaccination. This CDR3 is CASSQGARKSGQFF. In nucleotides, the CDR3 is TGCGCCAGCAGCCAAGGGGCTAGGAAGTCGGGGCAGTTCTTC.